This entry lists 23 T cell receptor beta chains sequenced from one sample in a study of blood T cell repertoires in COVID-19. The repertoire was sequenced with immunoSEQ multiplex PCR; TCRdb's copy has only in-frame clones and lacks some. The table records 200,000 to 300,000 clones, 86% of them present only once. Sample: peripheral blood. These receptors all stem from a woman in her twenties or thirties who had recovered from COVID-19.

The CDR3 bases are TGCGCCAGCAGCATGGACAGCCCACCCCTCCACTTT. Amino acids: CASSMDSPPLHF. The chain has TRBV5-1 and TRBJ1-6; possibly TRBD1 for D (6 bases). The germline V gene has CDR1 SGHRS and CDR2 YFSETQ. CDR3 size: 12 residues. The V end was cut by 4 bases, the J end by 11 bases, with 10 bases between.

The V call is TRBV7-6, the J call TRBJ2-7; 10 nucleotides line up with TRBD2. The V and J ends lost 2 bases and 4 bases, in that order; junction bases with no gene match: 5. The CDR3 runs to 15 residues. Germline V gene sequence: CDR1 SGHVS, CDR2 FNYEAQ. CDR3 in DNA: TGTGCCAGCAGCTTAAAGCGGGGGGGCTTTTACGAGCAGTACTTC. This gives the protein CASSLKRGGFYEQYF.

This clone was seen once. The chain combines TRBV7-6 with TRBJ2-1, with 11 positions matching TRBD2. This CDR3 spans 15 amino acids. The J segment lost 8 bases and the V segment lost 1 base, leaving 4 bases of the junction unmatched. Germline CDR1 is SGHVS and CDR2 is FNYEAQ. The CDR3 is CASSLGLLAGDEQFF. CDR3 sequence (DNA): TGTGCCAGCAGCTTAGGTCTACTAGCGGGGGATGAGCAGTTCTTC.

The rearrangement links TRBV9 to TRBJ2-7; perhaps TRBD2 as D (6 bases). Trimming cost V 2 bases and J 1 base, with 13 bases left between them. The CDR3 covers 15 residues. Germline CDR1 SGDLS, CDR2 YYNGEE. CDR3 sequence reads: CASSVNSGRSYEQYF. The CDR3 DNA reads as TGTGCCAGCAGCGTTAACAGCGGGCGGTCCTACGAGCAGTACTTC.

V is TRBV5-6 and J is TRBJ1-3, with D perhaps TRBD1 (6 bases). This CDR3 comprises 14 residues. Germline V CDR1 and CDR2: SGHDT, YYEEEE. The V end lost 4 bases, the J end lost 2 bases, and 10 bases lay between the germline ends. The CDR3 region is CASSPRGTGNTIYF. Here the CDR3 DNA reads TGTGCCAGCAGCCCCAGGGGAACTGGAAACACCATATATTTT.

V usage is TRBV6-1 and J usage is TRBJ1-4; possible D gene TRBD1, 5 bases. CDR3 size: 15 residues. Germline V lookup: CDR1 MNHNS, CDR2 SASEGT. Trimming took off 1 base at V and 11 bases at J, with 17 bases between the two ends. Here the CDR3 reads CASSEVKGYEEKLFF. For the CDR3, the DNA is TGTGCCAGCAGTGAAGTCAAGGGGTATGAAGAGAAACTGTTTTTT.

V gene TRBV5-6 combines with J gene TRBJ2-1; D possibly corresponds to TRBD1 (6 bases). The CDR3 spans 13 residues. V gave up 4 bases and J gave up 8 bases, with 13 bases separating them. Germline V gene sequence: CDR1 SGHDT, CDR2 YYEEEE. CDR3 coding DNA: TGTGCCAGCAGCGGAGGACAGATCGATGAGCAGTTCTTC. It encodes CASSGGQIDEQFF.

DNA of the CDR3: TGTGCCATCTGGGGACAGATAGATGGCTACACCTTC. It is translated as CAIWGQIDGYTF. The V and J genes are TRBV10-3 and TRBJ1-2; 7 bases match TRBD1. Losses at the gene ends were 8 bases for V and 6 bases for J; bases not matched to a gene: 6. The CDR3 consists of 12 residues. CDR1 is ENHRY, CDR2 SYGVKD, per germline.

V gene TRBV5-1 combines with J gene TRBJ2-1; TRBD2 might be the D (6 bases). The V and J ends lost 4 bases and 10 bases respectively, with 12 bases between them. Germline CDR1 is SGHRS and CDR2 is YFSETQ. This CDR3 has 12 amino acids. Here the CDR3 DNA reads TGCGCCAGCAGCCCGCGGGGTGTCGAGCAGTTCTTC. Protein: CASSPRGVEQFF.

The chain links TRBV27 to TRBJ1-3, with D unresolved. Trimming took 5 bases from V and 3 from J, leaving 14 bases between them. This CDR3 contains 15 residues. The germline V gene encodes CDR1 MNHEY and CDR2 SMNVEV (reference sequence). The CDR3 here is CASSESTPFGNTIYF. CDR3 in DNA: TGTGCCAGCAGTGAGTCCACTCCCTTTGGAAACACCATATATTTT.

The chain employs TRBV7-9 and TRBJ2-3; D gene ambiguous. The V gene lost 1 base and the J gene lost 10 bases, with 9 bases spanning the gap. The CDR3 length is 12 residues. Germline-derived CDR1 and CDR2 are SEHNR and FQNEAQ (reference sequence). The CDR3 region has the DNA TGTGCCAGCAGCTTAGACTCATTTCCGCAGTATTTT. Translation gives CASSLDSFPQYF.

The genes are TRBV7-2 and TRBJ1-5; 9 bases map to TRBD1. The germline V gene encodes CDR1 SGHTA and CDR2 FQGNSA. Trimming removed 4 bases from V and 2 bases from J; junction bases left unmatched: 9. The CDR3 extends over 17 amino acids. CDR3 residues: CASSYGPGQGRNQPQHF. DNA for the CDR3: TGTGCCAGCAGCTACGGACCGGGACAGGGACGCAATCAGCCCCAGCATTTT.

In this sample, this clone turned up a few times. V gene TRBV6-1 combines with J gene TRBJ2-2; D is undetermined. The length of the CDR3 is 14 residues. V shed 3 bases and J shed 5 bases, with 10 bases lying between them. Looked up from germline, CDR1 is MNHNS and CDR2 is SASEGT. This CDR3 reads CASSDNGETGELFF. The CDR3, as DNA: TGTGCCAGCAGTGATAACGGAGAGACCGGGGAGCTGTTTTTT.

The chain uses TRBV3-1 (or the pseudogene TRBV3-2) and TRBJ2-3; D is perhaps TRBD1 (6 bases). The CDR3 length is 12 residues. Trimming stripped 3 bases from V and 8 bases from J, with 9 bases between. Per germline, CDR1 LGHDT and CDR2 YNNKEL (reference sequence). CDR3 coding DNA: TGTGCCAGCAGCCAGGAAGGGGGTACGCAGTATTTT. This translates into CASSQEGGTQYF.

CDR3 bases: TGTGCCAGCAGCCAGCTAGCGGGGGGTTCTAATGAGCAGTTCTTC. As protein: CASSQLAGGSNEQFF. V gene TRBV6-2 or TRBV6-3 combines with J gene TRBJ2-1; TRBD2 matches at 11 bases. Germline CDR1 reads MNHEY; CDR2 reads SVGEGT. This CDR3 spans 15 amino acids. V was pared by 6 bases and J by 7 bases, with 8 bases of the junction left unmatched.

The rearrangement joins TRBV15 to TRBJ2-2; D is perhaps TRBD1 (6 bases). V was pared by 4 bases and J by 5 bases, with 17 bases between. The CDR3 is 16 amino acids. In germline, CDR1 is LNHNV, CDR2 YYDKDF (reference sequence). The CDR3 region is CATSIHKTRGTGELFF. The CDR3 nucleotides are TGTGCCACCAGCATACATAAGACCAGGGGTACCGGGGAGCTGTTTTTT.

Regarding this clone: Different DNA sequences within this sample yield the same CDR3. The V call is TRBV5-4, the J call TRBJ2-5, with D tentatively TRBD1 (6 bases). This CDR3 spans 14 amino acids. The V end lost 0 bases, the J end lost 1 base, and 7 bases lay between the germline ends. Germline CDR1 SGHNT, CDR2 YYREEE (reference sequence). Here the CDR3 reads CASSLAGVQETQYF. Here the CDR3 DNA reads TGTGCCAGCAGCTTGGCAGGGGTCCAAGAGACCCAGTACTTC.

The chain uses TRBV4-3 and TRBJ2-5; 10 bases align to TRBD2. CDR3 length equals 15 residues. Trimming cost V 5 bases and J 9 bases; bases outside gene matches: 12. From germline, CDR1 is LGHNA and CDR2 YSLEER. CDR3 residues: CASSAQVSSGGAQYF. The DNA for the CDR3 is TGCGCCAGCAGCGCCCAAGTGTCGAGCGGGGGGGCCCAGTACTTC.

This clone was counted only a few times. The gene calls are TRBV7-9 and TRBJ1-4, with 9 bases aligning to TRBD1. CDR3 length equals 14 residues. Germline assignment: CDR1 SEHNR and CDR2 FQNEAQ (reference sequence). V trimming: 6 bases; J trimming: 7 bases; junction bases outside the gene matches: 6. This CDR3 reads CASSPGTGSEKLFF. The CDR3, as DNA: TGTGCCAGCAGTCCCGGGACAGGGAGTGAAAAACTGTTTTTT.

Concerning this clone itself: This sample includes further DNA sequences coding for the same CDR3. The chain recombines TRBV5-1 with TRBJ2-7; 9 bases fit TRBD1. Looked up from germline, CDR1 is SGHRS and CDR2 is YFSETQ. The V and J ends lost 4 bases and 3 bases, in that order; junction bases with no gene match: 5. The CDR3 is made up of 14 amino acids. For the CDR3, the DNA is TGCGCCAGCAGCCCAGGGGGACAGGGCTACGAGCAGTACTTC. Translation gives CASSPGGQGYEQYF.

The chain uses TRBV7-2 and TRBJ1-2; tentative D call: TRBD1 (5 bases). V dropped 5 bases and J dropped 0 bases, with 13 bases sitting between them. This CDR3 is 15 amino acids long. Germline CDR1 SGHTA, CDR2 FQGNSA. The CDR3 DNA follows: TGTGCCAGCAGCCCACAGGTCCCCCCTAACTATGGCTACACCTTC. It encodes CASSPQVPPNYGYTF.

CDR3 nucleotides: TGTGCCAGCTCACCTGGGACTTCCTCGCAGGGCGAGCAGTACTTC. It yields the protein CASSPGTSSQGEQYF. V usage is TRBV18 and J usage is TRBJ2-7; weak D call: TRBD2 (6 bases). The CDR3 spans 15 residues. Germline V gene lookup returns CDR1 KGHSH and CDR2 LQKENI. The V gene lost 3 bases and the J gene lost 6 bases, with 18 bases spanning the gap.

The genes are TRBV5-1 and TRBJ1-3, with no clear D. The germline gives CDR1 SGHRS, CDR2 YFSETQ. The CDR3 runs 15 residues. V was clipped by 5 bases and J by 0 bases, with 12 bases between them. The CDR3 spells CASSSGLSSGNTIYF. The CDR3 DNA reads TGCGCCAGCAGTTCGGGGTTGAGCTCTGGAAACACCATATATTTT.